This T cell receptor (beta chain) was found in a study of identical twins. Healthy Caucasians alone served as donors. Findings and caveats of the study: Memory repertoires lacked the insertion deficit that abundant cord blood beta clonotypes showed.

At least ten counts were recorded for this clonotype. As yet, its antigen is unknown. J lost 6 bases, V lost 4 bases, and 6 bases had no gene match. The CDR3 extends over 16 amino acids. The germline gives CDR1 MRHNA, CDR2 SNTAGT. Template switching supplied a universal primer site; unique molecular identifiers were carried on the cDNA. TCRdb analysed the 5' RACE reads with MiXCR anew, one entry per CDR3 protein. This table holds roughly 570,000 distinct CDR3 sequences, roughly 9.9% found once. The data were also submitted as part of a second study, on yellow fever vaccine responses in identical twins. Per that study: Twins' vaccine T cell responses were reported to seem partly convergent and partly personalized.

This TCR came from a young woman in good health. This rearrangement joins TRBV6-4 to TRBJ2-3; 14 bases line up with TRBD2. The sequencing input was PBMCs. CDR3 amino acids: CASSAGLAGEPDTQYF. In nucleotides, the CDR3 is TGTGCCAGCAGTGCGGGACTAGCGGGGGAACCCGATACGCAGTATTTT.